The TCR beta chain under discussion was sequenced for a study of cytomegalovirus exposure and HLA in healthy donors. General study findings and limits: Indistinguishable V segments, including TRBV6-2 and TRBV6-3, were excluded. Later analysis identified a missense DCLRE1C variant that was linked to TCR beta V- and J-gene trimming.

Germline lookup yields CDR1 SGHRS and CDR2 YFSETQ. Trimming at V came to 7 bases and at J to 0 bases, leaving 1 base not matched to a gene. The CDR3 totals 13 residues. As for the donors, each was a healthy bone marrow donor. Donors were ostensibly healthy at sampling, although undocumented immune exposures were probable. In this sample, this clone turned up once. The target antigen is unknown. PCR involved 60 Vbeta and 13 Jbeta primers. Method: immunoSEQ multiplex PCR; TCRdb's copy keeps in-frame clones and lacks some. The table has some 99,000 clones, 73% seen once. This sequence was found in a man aged 40-55 years in good health and CMV-seronegative. Sequencing input: PBMCs. The chain recombines TRBV5-1 with TRBJ2-7; TRBD1 agrees at 10 bases. CDR3 nucleotides: TGCGCCAGCGGACAGGGGGGCTCCTACGAGCAGTACTTC. This encodes CASGQGGSYEQYF. Full variable domain (remainder filled in from reference TRBV5-1 and TRBJ2-7): KAGVTQTPRYLIKTRGQQVTLSCSPISGHRSVSWYQQTPGQGLQFLFEYFSETQRNKGNFPGRFSGRQFSNSRSEMNVSTLELGDSALYLCASGQGGSYEQYFGPGTRLTVT.